This TCR beta chain was retrieved from a study of spatial heterogeneity in lung cancer. Whole-study findings and limits: Whereas they appeared in blood less at follow-up, ubiquitous expanded tumor TCRs appeared there more at resection.

Time point denoted: sample taken at primary tumor resection. No cells were sorted before sequencing. The whole RNA sequenced was extracted from tumor, nontumor lung or frozen PBMC. One entry per CDR3 protein results from TCRdb running MiXCR on the 5' RACE reads. Of approximately 40,000 distinct CDR3 sequences in the sample, roughly an eighth are singletons; the top ten hold 50% to 60%. This clonotype was counted between two and nine times. Antigen unknown. The CDR3 extends over 15 amino acids. V was trimmed by 0 bases and J by 7 bases, leaving 16 bases between them. CDR1 and CDR2 (germline): DFQATT, SNEGSKA (reference sequence).

The J gene is TRBJ1-5, the V gene TRBV20-1; maybe TRBD1 (6 bases). Sequences were derived from PBMCs, sampled at surgery. The receptor comes from a male donor with early-stage non-small cell lung cancer. The CDR3 protein is CSARDPQGGGQPQHF. In DNA, the CDR3 is TGCAGTGCTAGAGACCCACAGGGAGGAGGGCAGCCCCAGCATTTT.